The subject of this entry is one T cell receptor (beta chain). The V end was cut by 5 bases, the J end by 7 bases, with 21 bases between. This CDR3 region has 16 residues. The germline CDR1 and CDR2 sequences are LNHNV and YYDKDF (reference sequence). The entry originates in a study of blood T cell repertoires in COVID-19. Profiling relied on immunoSEQ multiplex PCR, and the TCRdb table lists in-frame clones only, not all of them. The sample has some 260,000 clones; 70% to 90% are singletons. The chain has TRBV15 and TRBJ2-1; D perhaps matches TRBD1 (6 bases). The specimen sequenced was peripheral blood. The sequence was obtained from a woman under 40 with COVID-19, enrolled during active disease. This CDR3 reads CATSGAGDPTLNEQFF. CDR3 bases: TGTGCCACCAGCGGCGCAGGGGACCCCACCTTGAATGAGCAGTTCTTC.